This TCR beta chain was profiled in a study of a mutant IDH1 vaccine in newly diagnosed glioma. Measured with immunoSEQ multiplex PCR; TCRdb has only the in-frame clones, and not every one. This sample has 75,000 to 100,000 clones, with over 85% found just once. Documented time point: baseline, week 1 (first vaccination visit). Stated treatment: pre-vaccination baseline after standard-of-care therapy. This specimen consisted of PBMCs, obtained from a glioma patient treated with radiotherapy, temozolomide or both. The sequence was obtained from a woman in her forties or fifties with glioma.

As DNA, the CDR3 is TGCGCCAGCAGCCTCGTGAAGGGGGCGGGAGGAAACACCATATATTTT. As protein: CASSLVKGAGGNTIYF. V usage is TRBV4-1 and J usage is TRBJ1-3, with 7 nucleotides matching TRBD1. CDR1 is MGHRA and CDR2 is YSYEKL in the germline V gene. Trimming at V came to 4 bases and at J to 4 bases, leaving 10 bases not matched to a gene. The CDR3 is 16 residues long.